This TCR beta chain appears in the sequencing data of a study of T-cell memory formation after mild COVID-19. The CDR3 sequence is 14 residues long. The germline V gene encodes CDR1 MNHEY and CDR2 SVGAGI. Deletions cut 3 bases from V and 5 bases from J, with 13 bases between. The sample holds a few counts of this clonotype. The antigen is undetermined. Study-wide findings and caveats: Cross-reactive memory appears to have joined, as suggested by some responding clones showing up in pre-infection memory.

TCRdb reanalysed the 5' RACE reads using MiXCR and keeps one entry per CDR3 protein. The sample contains about 430,000 distinct CDR3 sequences, about 20% of which appear only once. This clonotype was sampled from a man between 18 and 29 years old who had mild COVID-19 (a few samples of this study predate the infection). Cell type and time point are not known. The sequencing sample was made of PBMCs or a T cell subset sorted from them (not recorded which). This chain joins TRBV6-5 and TRBJ1-1; possible D gene TRBD1, 6 bases. CDR3 nucleotide sequence: TGTGCCAGCAGTTATAGCCAGGGGAGTACTGAAGCTTTCTTT. Its protein is CASSYSQGSTEAFF.